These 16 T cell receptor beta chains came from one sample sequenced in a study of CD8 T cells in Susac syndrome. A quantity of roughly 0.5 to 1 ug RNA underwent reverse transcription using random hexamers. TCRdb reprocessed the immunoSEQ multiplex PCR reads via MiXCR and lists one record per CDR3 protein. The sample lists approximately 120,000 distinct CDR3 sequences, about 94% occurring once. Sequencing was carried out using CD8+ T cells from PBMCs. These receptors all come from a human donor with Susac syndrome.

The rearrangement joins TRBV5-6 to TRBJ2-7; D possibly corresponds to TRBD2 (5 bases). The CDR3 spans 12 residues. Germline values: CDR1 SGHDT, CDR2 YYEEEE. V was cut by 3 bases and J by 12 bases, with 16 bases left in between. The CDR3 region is CASSYGMGIWYF. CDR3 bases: TGTGCCAGCAGCTACGGGATGGGGATATGGTACTTC. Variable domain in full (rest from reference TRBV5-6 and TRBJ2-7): DAGVTQSPTHLIKTRGQQVTLRCSPKSGHDTVSWYQQALGQGPQFIFQYYEEEERQRGNFPDRFSGHQFPNYSSELNVNALLLGDSALYLCASSYGMGIWYFGPGTRLTVT.

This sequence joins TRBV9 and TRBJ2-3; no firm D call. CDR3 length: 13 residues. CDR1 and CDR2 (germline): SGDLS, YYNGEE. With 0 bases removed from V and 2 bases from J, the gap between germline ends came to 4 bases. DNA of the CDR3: TGTGCCAGCAGCGTAGAGACCACAGATACGCAGTATTTT. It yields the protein CASSVETTDTQYF.

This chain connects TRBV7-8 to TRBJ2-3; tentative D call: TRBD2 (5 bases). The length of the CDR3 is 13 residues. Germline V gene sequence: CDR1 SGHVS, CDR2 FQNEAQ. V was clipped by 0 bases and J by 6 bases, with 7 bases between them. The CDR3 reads CASSLATGDTQYF. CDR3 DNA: TGTGCCAGCAGCTTAGCTACGGGGGATACGCAGTATTTT.

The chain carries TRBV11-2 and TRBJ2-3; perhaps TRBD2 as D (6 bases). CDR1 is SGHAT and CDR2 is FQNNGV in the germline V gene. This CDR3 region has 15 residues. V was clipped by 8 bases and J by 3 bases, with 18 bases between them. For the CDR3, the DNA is TGTGCCAGCTCAGTATTCGGGAGAGTAACAGATACGCAGTATTTT. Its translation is CASSVFGRVTDTQYF.

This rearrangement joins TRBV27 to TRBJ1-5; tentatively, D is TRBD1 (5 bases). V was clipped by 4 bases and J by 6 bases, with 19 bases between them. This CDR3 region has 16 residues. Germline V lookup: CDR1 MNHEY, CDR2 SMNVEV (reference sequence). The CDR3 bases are TGTGCCAGCAGTTCCAATCCCATGGGGCATGTTCAGCCCCAGCATTTT. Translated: CASSSNPMGHVQPQHF.

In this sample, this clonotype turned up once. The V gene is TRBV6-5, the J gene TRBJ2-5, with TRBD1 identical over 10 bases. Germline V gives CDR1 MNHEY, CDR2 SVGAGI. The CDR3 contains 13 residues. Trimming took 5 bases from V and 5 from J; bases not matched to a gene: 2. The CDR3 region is CASSRQGAETQYF. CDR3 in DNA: TGTGCCAGCAGTCGACAGGGGGCCGAGACCCAGTACTTC.

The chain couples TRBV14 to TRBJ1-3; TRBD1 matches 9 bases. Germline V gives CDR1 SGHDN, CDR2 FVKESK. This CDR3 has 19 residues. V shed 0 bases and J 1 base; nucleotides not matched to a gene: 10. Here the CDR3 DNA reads TGTGCCAGCAGCCAAGATGTCGGGAACAGGGGGCTTTCTGGAAACACCATATATTTT. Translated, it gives CASSQDVGNRGLSGNTIYF. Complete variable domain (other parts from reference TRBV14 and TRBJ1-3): EAGVTQFPSHSVIEKGQTVTLRCDPISGHDNLYWYRRVMGKEIKFLLHFVKESKQDESGMPNNRFLAERTGGTYSTLKVQPAELEDSGVYFCASSQDVGNRGLSGNTIYFGEGSWLTVV.

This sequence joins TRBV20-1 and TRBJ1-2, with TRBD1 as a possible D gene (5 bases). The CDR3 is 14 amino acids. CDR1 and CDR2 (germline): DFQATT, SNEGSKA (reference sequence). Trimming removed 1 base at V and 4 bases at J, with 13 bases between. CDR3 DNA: TGCAGTGCTAGAGTTTACGGGACTTCCTATGGCTACACCTTC. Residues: CSARVYGTSYGYTF.

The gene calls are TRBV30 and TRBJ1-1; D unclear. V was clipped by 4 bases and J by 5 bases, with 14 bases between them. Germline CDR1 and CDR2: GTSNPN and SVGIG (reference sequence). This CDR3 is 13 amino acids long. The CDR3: CAWTVGGGTEAFF. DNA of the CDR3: TGTGCCTGGACTGTTGGCGGCGGAACTGAAGCTTTCTTT.

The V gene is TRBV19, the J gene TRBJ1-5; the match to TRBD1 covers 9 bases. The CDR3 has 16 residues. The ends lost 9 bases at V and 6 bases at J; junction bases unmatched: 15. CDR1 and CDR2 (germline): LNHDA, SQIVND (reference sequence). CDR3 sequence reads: CASQHPGQGESQPQHF. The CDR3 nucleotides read TGTGCCAGCCAACATCCGGGACAGGGAGAGAGTCAGCCCCAGCATTTT.

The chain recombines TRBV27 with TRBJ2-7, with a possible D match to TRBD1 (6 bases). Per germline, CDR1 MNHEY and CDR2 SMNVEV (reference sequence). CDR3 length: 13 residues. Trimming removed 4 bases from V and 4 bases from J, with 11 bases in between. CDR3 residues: CASSSGGQYEQYF. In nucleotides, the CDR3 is TGTGCCAGCAGTTCAGGCGGACAGTACGAGCAGTACTTC.

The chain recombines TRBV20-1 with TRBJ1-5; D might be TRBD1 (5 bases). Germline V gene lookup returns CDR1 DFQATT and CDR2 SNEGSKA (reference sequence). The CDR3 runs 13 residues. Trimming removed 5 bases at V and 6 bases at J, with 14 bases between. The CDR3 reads CSARGQGGQPQHF. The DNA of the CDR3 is TGCAGTGCTCGAGGCCAGGGTGGTCAGCCCCAGCATTTT.

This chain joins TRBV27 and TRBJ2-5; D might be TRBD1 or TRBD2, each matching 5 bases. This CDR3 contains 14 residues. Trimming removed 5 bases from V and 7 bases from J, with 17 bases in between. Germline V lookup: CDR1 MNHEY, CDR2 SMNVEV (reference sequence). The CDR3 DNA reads TGTGCCAGCAGTCCTGACGGGGCAATTGGGACCCAGTACTTC. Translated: CASSPDGAIGTQYF.

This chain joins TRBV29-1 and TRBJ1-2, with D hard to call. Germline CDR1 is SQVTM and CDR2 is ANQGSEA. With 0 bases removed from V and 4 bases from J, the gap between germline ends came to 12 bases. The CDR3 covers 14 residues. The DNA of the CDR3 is TGCAGCGTTGAAGAAGGAGGGCGGGGCTATGGCTACACCTTC. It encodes CSVEEGGRGYGYTF.

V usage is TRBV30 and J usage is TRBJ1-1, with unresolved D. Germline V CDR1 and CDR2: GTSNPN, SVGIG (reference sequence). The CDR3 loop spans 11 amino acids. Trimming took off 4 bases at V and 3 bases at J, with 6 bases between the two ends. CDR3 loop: CAWKQDTEAFF. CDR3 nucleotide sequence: TGTGCCTGGAAACAAGACACTGAAGCTTTCTTT.

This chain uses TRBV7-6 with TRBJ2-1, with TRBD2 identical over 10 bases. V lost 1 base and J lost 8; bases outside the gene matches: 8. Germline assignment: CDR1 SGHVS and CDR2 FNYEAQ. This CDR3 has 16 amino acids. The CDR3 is CASSLVPLAGADEQFF. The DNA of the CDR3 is TGTGCCAGCAGCTTAGTTCCGCTAGCGGGAGCCGATGAGCAGTTCTTC.